A selection of T cell receptor beta chains follows, all from one sample in a study of shared clonotypes between healthy human individuals. The assay was immunoSEQ multiplex PCR, and TCRdb's table has in-frame clones only and misses some. The sample includes a few million clones, approximately 90% of them seen just once. Sequencing input: naive CD4+ T cells from PBMCs. The receptor source for this set is a man aged 18 to 29 in good health. Some clones in this sample may be carry-over from other donors' samples. The CDR3 runs from the conserved cysteine through the conserved F or W. Fields, in order: J gene, clone size, D gene, V gene, CDR3 DNA, CDR3 protein. A D gene is named only where the DNA matches it firmly. A clone size is listed for some rows: how often the clone was seen (once, few, many), or a class if it is expanded.

>TRBJ2-1|once|TRBD2|TRBV7-2
TGTGCCAGCAGCTTAATCGTCGGACTAGCGGGAGTGACTAGTGAGCAGTTCTTC
CASSLIVGLAGVTSEQFF
>TRBJ1-5|-|-|TRBV30
TGTGCCTGGAGTCTAAACTTCAATCAGCCCCAGCATTTT
CAWSLNFNQPQHF
>TRBJ1-5|-|-|TRBV10-3
TGTGCCATCGCAGGGTCAGACAGGCCCGAGGGGCCCCAGCATTTT
CAIAGSDRPEGPQHF
>TRBJ2-3|-|-|TRBV28
TGTGCCAGCAGACTCACTAGCACAGATACGCAGTATTTT
CASRLTSTDTQYF
>TRBJ2-1|-|-|TRBV7-3
TGTGCCAGCAGCTTAACCCTCCCGAGGGCCTACAATGAGCAGTTCTTC
CASSLTLPRAYNEQFF
>TRBJ1-1|-|TRBD1|TRBV7-8
TGTGCCAGCAGCTTAGGGGACAGGGGGAGCACTGAAGCTTTCTTT
CASSLGDRGSTEAFF
>TRBJ1-5|few|-|TRBV19
TGTGCCAGTAGCGTACTATGGCAGCCCCAGCATTTT
CASSVLWQPQHF
>TRBJ2-2|-|TRBD1|TRBV2
TGTGCCAGCAAGAACAGGGGGAGAACCGGGGAGCTGTTTTTT
CASKNRGRTGELFF
>TRBJ2-5|-|TRBD1|TRBV11-2
TGTGCCAGCAGCTTAGATTACGGGACAGGGGGGGCCCAGTACTTC
CASSLDYGTGGAQYF
>TRBJ1-6|-|TRBD1|TRBV7-9
TGTGCCAGCAGTCGACAGGGGGCGAATTCACCCCTCCACTTT
CASSRQGANSPLHF
>TRBJ2-2|once|TRBD1|TRBV6-1
TGTGCCAGCAGTGAATCCGGACAGGGCACCGGGGAGCTGTTTTTT
CASSESGQGTGELFF
>TRBJ2-1|-|TRBD2|TRBV27
TGTGCCAGCAGTTTTGGCGGGAGGGCCTTTGAGCAGTTCTTC
CASSFGGRAFEQFF
>TRBJ1-4|-|-|TRBV14
TGTGCCAGCAGCCAAAAACAGGGTGTATATGAAAAACTGTTTTTT
CASSQKQGVYEKLFF
>TRBJ1-2|few|-|TRBV27
TGTGCCAGCAGCCAAGCCGACGGGGTCTATGGCTACACCTTC
CASSQADGVYGYTF
>TRBJ2-3|-|TRBD2|TRBV7-9
TGTGCCAGCAGCCCTCTAGCGGGAAAGGCGGATACGCAGTATTTT
CASSPLAGKADTQYF
>TRBJ2-2|-|TRBD1|TRBV2
TGTGCCAGCAGTGAACAGGGGGTGGCCACCGGGGAGCTGTTTTTT
CASSEQGVATGELFF
>TRBJ1-1|-|-|TRBV6-1
TGTGCCAGCAGTGTAGACCGGAACACTGAAGCTTTCTTT
CASSVDRNTEAFF
>TRBJ1-1|-|-|TRBV28
TGTGCCAGCAGTCGCCCGGGGGGACCGCCGAACACTGAAGCTTTCTTT
CASSRPGGPPNTEAFF